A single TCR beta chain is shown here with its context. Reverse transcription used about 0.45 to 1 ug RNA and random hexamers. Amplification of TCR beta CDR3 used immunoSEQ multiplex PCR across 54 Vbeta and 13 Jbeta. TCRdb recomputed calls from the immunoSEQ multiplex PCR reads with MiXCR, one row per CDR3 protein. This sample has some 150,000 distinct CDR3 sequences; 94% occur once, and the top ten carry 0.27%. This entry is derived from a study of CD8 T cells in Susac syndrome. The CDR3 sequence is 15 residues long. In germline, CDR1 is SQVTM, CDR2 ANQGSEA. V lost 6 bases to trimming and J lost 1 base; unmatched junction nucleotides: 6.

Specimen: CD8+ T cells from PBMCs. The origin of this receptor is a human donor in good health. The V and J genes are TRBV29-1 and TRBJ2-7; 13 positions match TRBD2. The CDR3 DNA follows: TGCAGCGTGGTCACTAGCGGGAGGGCTTCCTACGAGCAGTACTTC. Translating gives CSVVTSGRASYEQYF.